The rows below give T cell receptor beta chains drawn from one sample of a study of blood T cell repertoires in COVID-19. TCRdb keeps only in-frame clones here, not all; method: immunoSEQ multiplex PCR. The repertoire holds about 170,000 clones, 84% seen once, with over 12% in the top ten. Sequencing was carried out using PBMCs or T cells enriched from blood (not recorded which). These receptors originate from a man aged 45-65 years who had recovered from COVID-19. The CDR3 runs from the conserved cysteine through the conserved F or W. D genes are given only for firm matches. Where a row states a size, it is once, few, many or the class of an expanded clone; other rows omit it.

>.|TRBV4-2|.|TRBJ1-1
TGTGCCAGTAGGAACTTGCAGGGTAACACTGAAGCTTTCTTT
CASRNLQGNTEAFF
>.|TRBV28|.|TRBJ1-1
TGTGCCAGCAGTGAGGACATTCGAAACACTGAAGCTTTCTTT
CASSEDIRNTEAFF
>.|TRBV30|.|TRBJ1-5
TGTGCCTGGAGTTCCCAGGACAATCAGCCCCAGCATTTT
CAWSSQDNQPQHF
>TRBD1|TRBV11-3|.|TRBJ2-1
TGTGCCAGCAGCTCCCCAACCTACAACAGGGGTCAATACAATGAGCAGTTCTTC
CASSSPTYNRGQYNEQFF
>TRBD1|TRBV6-5|few|TRBJ1-4
TGTGCCAGCAGTTACTCCGGGACAGGGGGGAGAAAACTGTTTTTT
CASSYSGTGGRKLFF
>TRBD1|TRBV29-1|.|TRBJ1-2
TGCAGCGCCAACGGACAGGGGGCGCAAGGCTACACCTTC
CSANGQGAQGYTF
>TRBD1|TRBV30|.|TRBJ1-5
TGTGCCTGGAATCAGGGACAGGGGAGGAATCAGCCCCAGCATTTT
CAWNQGQGRNQPQHF
>TRBD1|TRBV9|.|TRBJ1-4
TGTGCCAGCAGCGTCACAGGGGGCAGTGAAAAACTGTTTTTT
CASSVTGGSEKLFF
>TRBD1|TRBV6-5|.|TRBJ2-7
TGTGCCAGCACCTTGAGGGACAGGGGCGAGCAGTACTTC
CASTLRDRGEQYF
>.|TRBV3-1/TRBV3-2|.|TRBJ2-1
TGTGCCAGCAGTCCAGACAGCTACAATGAGCAGTTCTTC
CASSPDSYNEQFF
>.|TRBV18|.|TRBJ1-2
TGTGCCAGCTCACCTACCCAGACATGGAATAATGGCTACACCTTC
CASSPTQTWNNGYTF
>.|TRBV6-5|.|TRBJ1-1
TGTGCCAGCCTTGGCAGGGGGAACACTGAAGCTTTCTTT
CASLGRGNTEAFF
>.|TRBV6-2/TRBV6-3|.|TRBJ1-2
TGTGCCAGCAGTTACTCAAGATTCGACAGCCGAATACGGTATGGCTACACCTTC
CASSYSRFDSRIRYGYTF
>TRBD2|TRBV7-6|.|TRBJ2-1
TGTGCCAGCAGCCGGCGGGGGAGCTCCTACAATGAGCAGTTCTTC
CASSRRGSSYNEQFF
>TRBD1|TRBV5-1|.|TRBJ1-1
TGCGCCAGCAGCCCCCAGGGGGGCACTGAAGCTTTCTTT
CASSPQGGTEAFF
>.|TRBV18|.|TRBJ1-5
TGTGCCAGCTCACGCAGACAAGGTGAAAATCAGCCCCAGCATTTT
CASSRRQGENQPQHF
>TRBD1|TRBV6-6|.|TRBJ1-1
TGTGCCAGCAGTTTACAGGGGTACACTGAAGCTTTCTTT
CASSLQGYTEAFF
>TRBD1|TRBV6-5|.|TRBJ2-2
TGTGCCAGCATGCGGACAGGGTGGACCGGGGAGCTGTTTTTT
CASMRTGWTGELFF
>TRBD1|TRBV5-1|.|TRBJ2-5
TGCGCCAGCAGCTTTAGACCGGGACAGCCAAGAGAGACCCAGTACTTC
CASSFRPGQPRETQYF
>.|TRBV19|.|TRBJ1-2
TGTGCCAGTAATATCCCAGGGGCTTATGGCTACACCTTC
CASNIPGAYGYTF
>.|TRBV5-6|.|TRBJ2-5
TGTGCCAGCAGCGGGCTTCCAGCGGGCTACCAAGAGACCCAGTACTTC
CASSGLPAGYQETQYF
>TRBD2|TRBV19|.|TRBJ2-1
TGTGCCAGTAGTCCCCGCGGGAGGGGCAATGAGCAGTTCTTC
CASSPRGRGNEQFF
>.|TRBV2|.|TRBJ1-2
TGTGCCAGCAGTACGCAACAGCTTAACTATGGCTACACCTTC
CASSTQQLNYGYTF
>.|TRBV3-1/TRBV3-2|.|TRBJ1-5
TGTGCCAGCAGCCAAAATGCGGGGGCGCGACAGCCCCAGCATTTT
CASSQNAGARQPQHF
>TRBD2|TRBV5-1|.|TRBJ2-4
TGCGCCAGCAGGCTAGCGGGGGGCAAAAACATTCAGTACTTC
CASRLAGGKNIQYF
>.|TRBV9|.|TRBJ1-1
TGTGCCAGCAGAGCGACAGGTTCTCGGAACACTGAAGCTTTCTTT
CASRATGSRNTEAFF
>.|TRBV3-1/TRBV3-2|.|TRBJ1-1
TGTGCCAGCAGCCCTTGGGCAGGGGCGAACACTGAAGCTTTCTTT
CASSPWAGANTEAFF
>TRBD1|TRBV2|.|TRBJ2-7
TGTGCCAGCGCCCGACAGGGAGCCGCTTACGAGCAGTACTTC
CASARQGAAYEQYF
>.|TRBV6-1|.|TRBJ1-2
TGTGCCAGCAGTGAAACCGGGACTGGGGCCAGTGGCTACACCTTC
CASSETGTGASGYTF
>TRBD2|TRBV4-2|.|TRBJ2-5
TGTGCCAGCAGCCAAGGACTAGCGGGAGGGTTAGAGACCCAGTACTTC
CASSQGLAGGLETQYF
>TRBD1|TRBV2|.|TRBJ1-5
TGTGCCAGCAGGCAGACAGGGGCTAGCAATCAGCCCCAGCATTTT
CASRQTGASNQPQHF
>.|TRBV18|few|TRBJ1-1
TGTGCCAGCTCACCACCTTCGCTGAGGGAAGCTTTCTTT
CASSPPSLREAFF
>TRBD1|TRBV14|few|TRBJ1-1
TGTGCCAGCAGCCAAGATCCGGGGACAGGTTCTAAAGCTTTCTTT
CASSQDPGTGSKAFF
>TRBD1|TRBV18|.|TRBJ1-5
TGTGCCAGCTCACCACGAGCAGGGGGCTTTCAGCCCCAGCATTTT
CASSPRAGGFQPQHF
>TRBD1|TRBV24-1|.|TRBJ2-3
TGTGCCACCAGTGATTTTACGGACAGGGACACAGATACGCAGTATTTT
CATSDFTDRDTDTQYF
>TRBD1|TRBV5-1|.|TRBJ2-7
TGCGCCAGCAGCATTGACAGGGGCCGGGACGAGCAGTACTTC
CASSIDRGRDEQYF
>.|TRBV30|.|TRBJ2-2
TGTGCCTTCGTTCCAGGGGGGTCCACCGGGGAGCTGTTTTTT
CAFVPGGSTGELFF
>TRBD2|TRBV27|.|TRBJ2-1
TGTGCCAGCACCCCTTGGGAGGGCGGCAACTTAAATGAGCAGTTCTTC
CASTPWEGGNLNEQFF
>.|TRBV24-1|.|TRBJ1-3
TGTGCCACCAGTGATACTGGGAGTTCTGGAAACACCATATATTTT
CATSDTGSSGNTIYF
>.|TRBV6-5|.|TRBJ1-4
TGTGCCAGCAGTTACTCAGCGGGGTCTAATGAAAAACTGTTTTTT
CASSYSAGSNEKLFF
>.|TRBV10-3|.|TRBJ2-3
TGTGCCATCAGTGAGCTAGCAGCCGTACGCTATACGCAGTATTTT
CAISELAAVRYTQYF
>.|TRBV7-7|.|TRBJ1-3
TGTGCTAGCAGCTTAGAGCCGCCAGGGACAACTTCTGGAAACACCATATATTTT
CASSLEPPGTTSGNTIYF
>TRBD1|TRBV19|few|TRBJ1-5
TGTGCCAGTAGGACAGGGAATCAGCCCCAGCATTTT
CASRTGNQPQHF
>TRBD2|TRBV7-7|.|TRBJ2-1
TGTGCTAGCAGCCCGGGACTAGCGGACAGAGAGCAGTTCTTC
CASSPGLADREQFF
>.|TRBV28|once|TRBJ1-2
TGTGCCAGCAGTTTGGGTACAGGGAACTATGGCTACACCTTC
CASSLGTGNYGYTF